This TCR beta chain appears in the sequencing data of a study of T cell repertoires in cytomegalovirus infection. Turning to the study itself: Signatures in public TCR beta sequences pointed to both CMV infection and matching HLA type. Whole-study findings and limits: HLA-C-restricted, CMV-specific TCR beta clonotypes were dominant ex vivo. Accumulated public TCR beta family frequency recognized individuals carrying CMV together with the relevant HLA.

This clonotype was counted only a few times. As yet, its antigen is unknown. TCRdb passed the reads through MiXCR, listing each CDR3 protein once. Among nearly 550,000 distinct CDR3 sequences listed, 16% were seen once. The CDR3 is 12 residues long. V gave up 1 base and J gave up 6 bases, with 7 bases separating them. CDR1 is LGHDT and CDR2 is YNNKEL in the germline V gene (reference sequence). The sample consisted of CD8+ T cells from PBMCs. The TCR sequence derives from a human donor in good health (CMV status not recorded). Some clones in this sample may be carry-over from other donors' samples. The gene calls are TRBV3-1 and TRBJ2-7; tentative D call: TRBD2 (5 bases). CDR3 nucleotide sequence: TGTGCCAGCAGCCAAGCGGGGAGCGAGCAGTACTTC. Protein sequence: CASSQAGSEQYF.